These 29 T cell receptor beta chains came from one sample sequenced in a study of CD8 T cells in Susac syndrome. RNA totalling about 0.45 to 1 ug underwent reverse transcription with random hexamers. MiXCR, applied by TCRdb to the immunoSEQ multiplex PCR reads, yields one record per CDR3 protein. This sample has roughly 200,000 distinct CDR3 sequences, with over 90% found just once. The sequencing sample was made of CD4+ T cells from PBMCs. The origin of the receptors is a human donor with Susac syndrome.

This clonotype was detected only once. The chain combines TRBV2 with TRBJ2-6, with a weak D call TRBD1 (6 bases). V was trimmed by 6 bases and J by 2 bases, leaving 11 bases between them. The CDR3 has 15 residues. Looked up from germline, CDR1 is SNHLY and CDR2 is FYNNEI. CDR3 DNA: TGTGCCAGCAGGACCCCAGGGGCTGGGGCCAACGTCCTGACTTTC. Residues: CASRTPGAGANVLTF.

The rearrangement links TRBV28 to TRBJ2-3; TRBD1 matches at 7 bases. Germline-derived CDR1 and CDR2 are MDHEN and SYDVKM. The CDR3 contains 14 residues. The trim removed 2 bases at V and 8 bases at J, leaving 7 bases unmatched. CDR3 in DNA: TGTGCCAGCAGTTTAGTCAGGGGGTCGGGTACGCAGTATTTT. Translation: CASSLVRGSGTQYF.

This clonotype has only a few counts. The chain links TRBV6-2 or TRBV6-3 to TRBJ2-5; D remains unclear. CDR3 size: 11 residues. V lost 2 bases and J lost 5, with 3 bases in between. Germline CDR1 is MNHEY and CDR2 is SVGEGT. This CDR3 reads CASSYRETQYF. In DNA, the CDR3 is TGTGCCAGCAGTTACAGGGAGACCCAGTACTTC.

The chain links TRBV28 to TRBJ2-6; D uncertain. Germline V gene data show CDR1 as MDHEN and CDR2 as SYDVKM. The CDR3 length is 17 residues. V dropped 5 bases and J dropped 0 bases, with 14 bases sitting between them. This CDR3 is CASSAMDGPSGANVLTF. In nucleotides, the CDR3 is TGTGCCAGCAGTGCGATGGACGGACCCTCTGGGGCCAACGTCCTGACTTTC.

The chain carries TRBV5-4 and TRBJ2-7, with a weak D call TRBD2 (5 bases). The CDR3 runs to 14 residues. The germline V gene encodes CDR1 SGHNT and CDR2 YYREEE (reference sequence). Trimming removed 2 bases at V and 6 bases at J, with 15 bases between. The CDR3 loop reads CASSFGIGVGEQYF. The CDR3 region has the DNA TGTGCCAGCAGCTTCGGGATCGGGGTGGGCGAGCAGTACTTC.

This clonotype was recorded once. The V call is TRBV28, the J call TRBJ2-7; unclear D gene. The V gene lost 5 bases and the J gene lost 4 bases, with 15 bases spanning the gap. The CDR3 is 14 amino acids. Germline loops: CDR1 MDHEN, CDR2 SYDVKM. DNA of the CDR3: TGTGCCAGCAGTCTCGGGCAGCCGTCGTACGAGCAGTACTTC. Translation: CASSLGQPSYEQYF.

V is TRBV18 and J is TRBJ2-4; 8 positions match TRBD1. Germline trimming cut 3 bases from V and 5 bases from J; bases unmatched to any gene: 9. CDR1 is KGHSH, CDR2 LQKENI, per germline. The CDR3 is 16 amino acids. The CDR3 region has the DNA TGTGCCAGCTCACCTAACACAGGGGGTTTCCAAAACATTCAGTACTTC. Protein product: CASSPNTGGFQNIQYF.

This rearrangement joins TRBV12-3 or TRBV12-4 to TRBJ2-1; 8 nucleotides align to TRBD1. V lost 1 base to trimming and J lost 13 bases; unmatched junction nucleotides: 6. CDR3 length: 13 amino acids. CDR3 residues: CASSLVGSGGQFF. In nucleotides, the CDR3 is TGTGCCAGCAGTTTAGTTGGGTCAGGGGGCCAGTTCTTC.

The rearrangement links TRBV20-1 to TRBJ2-5; TRBD1 agrees at 8 bases. The ends lost 2 bases at V and 1 base at J; junction bases unmatched: 3. The CDR3 runs to 14 residues. Looked up from germline, CDR1 is DFQATT and CDR2 is SNEGSKA (reference sequence). The CDR3 here is CSARTGGSQETQYF. DNA of the CDR3: TGCAGTGCTAGAACAGGGGGTTCCCAAGAGACCCAGTACTTC.

The chain combines TRBV5-4 with TRBJ2-7; a possible D gene is TRBD1 (5 bases). V shed 5 bases and J shed 6 bases, with 12 bases lying between them. In germline, CDR1 is SGHNT, CDR2 YYREEE (reference sequence). This CDR3 has 12 amino acids. DNA for the CDR3: TGTGCCAGCAGTTTGCAGGGTTTCGAGCAGTACTTC. Translation gives CASSLQGFEQYF.

The V gene is TRBV29-1, the J gene TRBJ2-1; D is undetermined. The CDR3 sequence is 14 residues long. Trimming shortened V by 3 bases and J by 4 bases, and 13 bases separated the two germline ends. Per germline, CDR1 SQVTM and CDR2 ANQGSEA. The CDR3 region is CSVDGPVNYNEQFF. DNA of the CDR3: TGCAGCGTTGACGGTCCCGTAAATTACAATGAGCAGTTCTTC.

This rearrangement joins TRBV18 to TRBJ2-7; D might be TRBD1 or TRBD2, each matching 5 bases. V lost 1 base and J 6 bases, leaving 19 bases between the germline ends. The CDR3 is 16 residues long. Per germline, CDR1 KGHSH and CDR2 LQKENI. Here the CDR3 reads CASSPQFPGTPSEQYF. The CDR3 DNA reads as TGTGCCAGCTCACCACAATTCCCCGGGACCCCCAGCGAGCAGTACTTC.

V gene TRBV3-1 combines with J gene TRBJ1-2; D is ambiguous. Germline CDR1 is LGHDT and CDR2 is YNNKEL (reference sequence). This CDR3 has 13 amino acids. Trimming removed 2 bases from V and 6 bases from J, with 10 bases in between. CDR3 protein: CASSQRVGDGYTF. CDR3 bases: TGTGCCAGCAGCCAAAGGGTAGGCGATGGCTACACCTTC.

This clonotype was seen once. V and J are TRBV9 and TRBJ1-1, with unresolved D. Deletions cut 2 bases from V and 3 bases from J, with 11 bases between. There are 14 residues in the CDR3. The germline gives CDR1 SGDLS, CDR2 YYNGEE. The CDR3: CASSVEDLDTEAFF. For the CDR3, the DNA is TGTGCCAGCAGCGTCGAGGATCTTGACACTGAAGCTTTCTTT. The full variable domain, with the rest looked up from reference TRBV9 and TRBJ1-1, is DSGVTQTPKHLITATGQRVTLRCSPRSGDLSVYWYQQSLDQGLQFLIQYYNGEERAKGNILERFSAQQFPDLHSELNLSSLELGDSALYFCASSVEDLDTEAFFGQGTRLTVV.

J is TRBJ2-5 and V is TRBV6-5; 7 bases align to TRBD2. The CDR3 runs 14 residues. The V segment lost 2 bases and the J segment 5 bases; nucleotides outside the gene matches: 5. Germline CDR1 and CDR2: MNHEY and SVGAGI. The CDR3 here is CASSYGTMWETQYF. In DNA form, the CDR3 reads TGTGCCAGCAGTTACGGGACTATGTGGGAGACCCAGTACTTC.

The chain uses TRBV5-1 and TRBJ2-1; 14 bases match TRBD2. Losses at the gene ends were 1 base for V and 9 bases for J; bases not matched to a gene: 6. CDR3 length equals 16 residues. Germline CDR1 is SGHRS and CDR2 is YFSETQ. CDR3 in DNA: TGCGCCAGCAGCTTGAGGGGGACTAGCGGGAGCGGTGAGCAGTTCTTC. Protein: CASSLRGTSGSGEQFF.

V and J are TRBV14 and TRBJ2-7, with no clear D. Germline CDR1 is SGHDN and CDR2 is FVKESK. Trimming removed 0 bases from V and 6 bases from J, with 9 bases in between. The CDR3 is 13 amino acids. The CDR3 coding sequence is TGTGCCAGCAGCCAAGACGTGGACGGCGAGCAGTACTTC. Protein: CASSQDVDGEQYF.

The J gene is TRBJ2-1, the V gene TRBV20-1; TRBD1 aligns across 8 bases. The V and J ends lost 0 bases and 2 bases, in that order; junction bases with no gene match: 6. Germline assignment: CDR1 DFQATT and CDR2 SNEGSKA (reference sequence). The CDR3 length is 16 residues. CDR3 region: CSARDPRQGPYNEQFF. The CDR3 nucleotides are TGCAGTGCTAGAGATCCTCGACAGGGGCCCTACAATGAGCAGTTCTTC.

The rearrangement uses TRBV20-1 and TRBJ1-6; 7 bases line up with TRBD1. V gave up 0 bases and J gave up 4 bases; unmatched junction bases: 0. Germline loops: CDR1 DFQATT, CDR2 SNEGSKA (reference sequence). This CDR3 comprises 14 residues. CDR3 protein: CSARETGYNSPLHF. CDR3 sequence (DNA): TGCAGTGCTAGAGAGACAGGGTATAATTCACCCCTCCACTTT.

The chain carries TRBV5-1 and TRBJ2-2; 8 bases are shared with TRBD1. The CDR3 covers 14 residues. V shed 7 bases, J shed 4 bases, and the junction held 6 bases outside the gene matches. Germline V lookup: CDR1 SGHRS, CDR2 YFSETQ. The CDR3 is CASGWTGRTGELFF. In DNA form, the CDR3 reads TGCGCCAGCGGGTGGACAGGGCGCACCGGGGAGCTGTTTTTT. The complete variable domain, with remaining parts taken from reference TRBV5-1 and TRBJ2-2, reads KAGVTQTPRYLIKTRGQQVTLSCSPISGHRSVSWYQQTPGQGLQFLFEYFSETQRNKGNFPGRFSGRQFSNSRSEMNVSTLELGDSALYLCASGWTGRTGELFFGEGSRLTVL.

The chain uses TRBV20-1 and TRBJ2-1; D is ambiguous. The CDR3 has 14 residues. The germline CDR1 and CDR2 sequences are DFQATT and SNEGSKA (reference sequence). Trimming pared 3 bases from V and 8 bases from J, leaving 17 bases between. DNA for the CDR3: TGCAGTGCTAGCGCGGACGACGCTGGCTATGAGCAGTTCTTC. Protein product: CSASADDAGYEQFF.

This rearrangement joins TRBV12-3 or TRBV12-4 to TRBJ1-2; the D gene is possibly TRBD1 (5 bases). Trimming left V 2 bases short and J 11 bases short, with 15 bases between. The length of the CDR3 is 13 residues. The CDR3 spells CASSLQGLFGYTF. CDR3 DNA: TGTGCCAGCAGTTTACAGGGCTTGTTTGGTTACACCTTC.

This rearrangement joins TRBV7-9 to TRBJ2-2; the D gene could be TRBD1 or TRBD2 (5 bases each). The CDR3 covers 16 residues. V lost 4 bases to trimming and J lost 1 base, with 13 bases between them. The germline V gene encodes CDR1 SEHNR and CDR2 FQNEAQ (reference sequence). The CDR3 sequence is CASSSRDPLNTGELFF. The DNA of the CDR3 is TGTGCCAGCAGCTCCCGGGACCCCTTGAACACCGGGGAGCTGTTTTTT.

This chain connects TRBV7-2 to TRBJ1-1; D is perhaps TRBD1 (6 bases). The CDR3 extends over 13 amino acids. V was cut by 5 bases and J by 10 bases, with 17 bases left in between. Germline loops: CDR1 SGHTA, CDR2 FQGNSA. CDR3: CASSPRGGLGAFF. The CDR3 bases are TGTGCCAGCAGCCCGAGGGGGGGGCTCGGAGCTTTCTTT.

The chain combines TRBV7-2 with TRBJ2-1; 15 bases align to TRBD2. The V gene end was trimmed by 3 bases and the J gene end by 7 bases; junction bases not matched to a gene: 4. CDR1 is SGHTA, CDR2 FQGNSA, per germline. The CDR3 runs 16 residues. CDR3 sequence: CASSFPGTSGRNEQFF. The CDR3 nucleotides are TGTGCCAGCAGCTTCCCCGGGACTAGCGGGAGGAATGAGCAGTTCTTC.

A few counts support this clonotype. This chain joins TRBV4-1 and TRBJ1-2, with a weak D call TRBD1 (5 bases). The V end lost 4 bases, the J end lost 6 bases, and 15 bases lay between the germline ends. CDR1 and CDR2 from the germline V gene are MGHRA and YSYEKL. The CDR3 length is 14 residues. CDR3 protein: CASSPLQGRNGYTF. DNA of the CDR3: TGCGCCAGCAGCCCACTTCAGGGAAGGAATGGCTACACCTTC.

The chain carries TRBV7-2 and TRBJ1-5; the D is unclear. Germline CDR1 and CDR2: SGHTA and FQGNSA. V was shortened by 1 base and J by 0 bases, with 7 bases between the two germline ends. This CDR3 comprises 15 residues. CDR3 protein: CASSLVDGSNQPQHF. CDR3 nucleotides: TGTGCCAGCAGCTTAGTAGACGGTAGCAATCAGCCCCAGCATTTT.

The rearrangement links TRBV3-1 to TRBJ1-4; possible D gene TRBD1, 6 bases. Germline CDR1 LGHDT, CDR2 YNNKEL (reference sequence). The CDR3 has 14 residues. The V end lost 1 base, the J end lost 5 bases, and 8 bases lay between the germline ends. The CDR3 DNA sequence: TGTGCCAGCAGCCAAGTGGACAGAAATGAAAAACTGTTTTTT. Residues: CASSQVDRNEKLFF.

The count of this clonotype is one. V is TRBV3-1 and J is TRBJ1-2; D is possibly TRBD1 (5 bases). Trimming cost V 1 base and J 8 bases, with 14 bases left between them. Per the germline V gene, CDR1 is LGHDT and CDR2 is YNNKEL (reference sequence). CDR3 size: 14 residues. CDR3 in DNA: TGTGCCAGCAGCCAAGGGGGGACTAACGTCGGCTACACCTTC. Its protein product is CASSQGGTNVGYTF.